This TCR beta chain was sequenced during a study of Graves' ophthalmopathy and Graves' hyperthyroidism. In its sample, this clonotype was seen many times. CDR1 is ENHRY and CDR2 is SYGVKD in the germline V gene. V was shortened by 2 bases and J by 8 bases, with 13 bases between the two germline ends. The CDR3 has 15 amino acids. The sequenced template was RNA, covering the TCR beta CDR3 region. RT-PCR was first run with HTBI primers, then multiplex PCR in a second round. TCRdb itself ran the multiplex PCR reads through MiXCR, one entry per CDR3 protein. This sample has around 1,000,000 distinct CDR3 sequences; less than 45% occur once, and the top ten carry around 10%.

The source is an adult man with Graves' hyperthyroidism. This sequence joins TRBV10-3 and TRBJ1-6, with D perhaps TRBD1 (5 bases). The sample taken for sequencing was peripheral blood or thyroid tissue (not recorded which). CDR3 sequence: CAISEGRAAYSPLHF. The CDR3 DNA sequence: TGTGCCATCAGTGAGGGCAGGGCAGCGTATTCACCCCTCCACTTT.